A single sample gave rise to the 25 T cell receptor beta chains below, sequenced in a study of cytomegalovirus exposure and HLA in healthy donors (dated by TCRdb to 2016 to 2017). To prepare the library, the immunoSEQ multiplex PCR assay was applied. A mixture of 60 forward primers for TCR Vbeta segments and 13 reverse primers for TCR Jbeta segments was used in the multiplex PCR. TCRdb re-hosts the immuneACCESS table, in-frame sequences only. Its copies lack some clones; in the studies checked, an unresolved V gene accounts for under half of them, and the cause for the rest is not known. This sample comprises about 77,000 clones, around 79% of them detected only once. 4% to 5.5% of the sample belongs to the ten largest clones. Specimen: PBMCs. These receptors originate from a middle-aged man in good health and CMV-seronegative.

In regard to this clone: Other nucleotide sequences in the sample specify the same CDR3. This chain connects TRBV6-1 to TRBJ2-7; 8 bases are shared with TRBD1. Germline V gives CDR1 MNHNS, CDR2 SASEGT. V lost 9 bases and J lost 4; bases outside the gene matches: 8. This CDR3 contains 13 residues. This chain's CDR3 is CASTGTGAYEQYF. In DNA, the CDR3 is TGTGCCAGTACCGGGACAGGAGCATACGAGCAGTACTTC.

This chain links TRBV29-1 with TRBJ2-5; possibly TRBD1 for D (5 bases). The J call may be wrong; the DNA end is better matched by TRBJ2-7. This CDR3 is built from 14 residues. The germline V gene has CDR1 SQVTM and CDR2 ANQGSEA. CDR3 bases: TGCAGCGTGGTAGGCAGGGTATCCTCTTACGAGCAGTACTTC. Translating gives CSVVGRVSSYEQYF.

The rearrangement uses TRBV18 and TRBJ2-2; 7 bases align to TRBD1. CDR1 and CDR2 (germline): KGHSH, LQKENI. The CDR3 covers 18 residues. The V and J ends lost 3 bases and 1 base, in that order; junction bases with no gene match: 11. The CDR3 reads CASSPVTSTGVNTGELFF. CDR3 bases: TGTGCCAGCTCACCCGTCACTTCAACAGGGGTGAACACCGGGGAGCTGTTTTTT.

For the CDR3, the DNA is TGTGCCAGCAGTGCCATCGGGAGTGACACTGAAGCTTTCTTT. This gives the protein CASSAIGSDTEAFF. The chain has TRBV6-1 and TRBJ1-1; no reliable D call. Looked up from germline, CDR1 is MNHNS and CDR2 is SASEGT. V was trimmed by 4 bases and J by 3 bases, leaving 12 bases between them. The CDR3 loop spans 14 amino acids.

This clone showed up just a few times. The J gene is TRBJ2-1, the V gene TRBV9, with D maybe TRBD2 (6 bases). Germline CDR1 and CDR2: SGDLS and YYNGEE. The V end was cut by 2 bases, the J end by 6 bases, with 9 bases between. CDR3 length equals 13 residues. The CDR3 DNA follows: TGTGCCAGCAGCGTGGCGGGGATCAATGAGCAGTTCTTC. It translates to CASSVAGINEQFF.

This clone was picked up a small number of times. Here the CDR3 DNA reads TGTGCCAGCAGAGGGATAGCGAGTGAAAAACTGTTTTTT. Amino acid sequence: CASRGIASEKLFF. The genes are TRBV27 and TRBJ1-4; no definite D call. The V gene's germline CDR1 is MNHEY and CDR2 SMNVEV (reference sequence). V lost 6 bases and J 7 bases, leaving 12 bases between the germline ends. CDR3 size: 13 residues.

The chain carries TRBV9 and TRBJ1-5, with D maybe TRBD1 (6 bases). V lost 2 bases and J lost 7, with 16 bases in between. There are 15 residues in the CDR3. Per germline, CDR1 SGDLS and CDR2 YYNGEE. CDR3 sequence: CASSVSGESIQPQHF. The CDR3 coding sequence is TGTGCCAGCAGCGTTTCAGGGGAAAGCATCCAGCCCCAGCATTTT.

The V and J genes are TRBV4-3 and TRBJ2-1; D not resolved. Germline V CDR1 and CDR2: LGHNA, YSLEER. The CDR3 spans 15 residues. V lost 1 base and J lost 4, with 11 bases in between. The CDR3 DNA follows: TGCGCCAGCAGCCAAGCACGGAGCCAGTACAATGAGCAGTTCTTC. As protein: CASSQARSQYNEQFF.

The chain combines TRBV5-1 with TRBJ2-2; 7 nucleotides agree with TRBD1. There are 14 residues in the CDR3. V was clipped by 4 bases and J by 4 bases; unmatched bases: 4. Germline CDR1 reads SGHRS; CDR2 reads YFSETQ. The CDR3 here is CASSGDSGTGELFF. The CDR3 DNA reads TGCGCCAGCAGCGGGGACAGTGGCACCGGGGAGCTGTTTTTT. Variable domain in full (rest from reference TRBV5-1 and TRBJ2-2): KAGVTQTPRYLIKTRGQQVTLSCSPISGHRSVSWYQQTPGQGLQFLFEYFSETQRNKGNFPGRFSGRQFSNSRSEMNVSTLELGDSALYLCASSGDSGTGELFFGEGSRLTVL.

This clone was counted once. The genes are TRBV7-6 and TRBJ2-7; 7 positions agree with TRBD1. After removal of 4 bases from V and 5 bases from J, the junction contained 8 bases not matched to a gene. Germline assignment: CDR1 SGHVS and CDR2 FNYEAQ. The CDR3 is made up of 14 amino acids. In DNA form, the CDR3 reads TGTGCCAGCAGCTCCTCGACAGGGTGGCACGAGCAGTACTTC. Amino acids: CASSSSTGWHEQYF.

The rearrangement joins TRBV5-5 to TRBJ2-7, with D possibly being TRBD2 (6 bases). There are 15 residues in the CDR3. Germline lookup yields CDR1 SGHKS and CDR2 YYEKEE (reference sequence). The ends were cut back, 0 bases at V and 2 bases at J, with 12 bases in the middle. CDR3 DNA sequence: TGTGCCAGCAGCTTGGTAGGTAGCGGACCCTACGAGCAGTACTTC. Amino acids: CASSLVGSGPYEQYF.

The V and J genes are TRBV19 and TRBJ1-1; 7 nucleotides agree with TRBD1. The CDR3 runs 14 residues. The germline gives CDR1 LNHDA, CDR2 SQIVND (reference sequence). The V gene end was trimmed by 8 bases and the J gene end by 4 bases; junction bases not matched to a gene: 10. The CDR3 here is CASGRGQRGTEAFF. The CDR3 DNA sequence: TGTGCCAGTGGAAGGGGGCAGAGAGGCACTGAAGCTTTCTTT.

The V gene is TRBV10-3, the J gene TRBJ1-1; TRBD1 matches 10 bases. CDR3 length: 16 residues. Trimming took 4 bases from V and 5 from J; bases not matched to a gene: 10. Germline V gene data show CDR1 as ENHRY and CDR2 as SYGVKD. CDR3 loop: CAISGPRDRGGTEAFF. CDR3 nucleotide sequence: TGTGCCATCAGTGGCCCCCGGGACAGGGGTGGTACTGAAGCTTTCTTT.

V gene TRBV28 combines with J gene TRBJ1-5; D is perhaps TRBD1 (6 bases). The CDR3 sequence is 14 residues long. Germline assignment: CDR1 MDHEN and CDR2 SYDVKM. Trimming took 6 bases from V and 5 from J, leaving 14 bases between them. Here the CDR3 DNA reads TGTGCCAGCAGCTCAACAGGGAGGGATCAGCCCCAGCATTTT. Amino acid sequence: CASSSTGRDQPQHF. Looking up the rest from reference TRBV28 and TRBJ1-5 gives the full variable domain: DVKVTQSSRYLVKRTGEKVFLECVQDMDHENMFWYRQDPGLGLRLIYFSYDVKMKEKGDIPEGYSVSREKKERFSLILESASTNQTSMYLCASSSTGRDQPQHFGDGTRLSIL.

By share, this clone counts as medium-sized. The J gene is TRBJ2-3, the V gene TRBV19, with 9 bases identical to TRBD2. The CDR3 consists of 15 residues. Germline-derived CDR1 and CDR2 are LNHDA and SQIVND (reference sequence). After removal of 3 bases from V and 4 bases from J, the junction contained 5 bases not matched to a gene. The CDR3 loop is CASSINSGSSDTQYF. As DNA, the CDR3 is TGTGCCAGTAGTATTAATAGCGGGAGCTCAGATACGCAGTATTTT.

The V and J genes are TRBV28 and TRBJ2-7; 7 nucleotides agree with TRBD2. Looked up from germline, CDR1 is MDHEN and CDR2 is SYDVKM. The CDR3 covers 16 residues. With V trimmed by 6 bases and J by 3 bases, 14 bases remained unmatched. The CDR3 reads CASSSAVGGRFYEQYF. The CDR3 DNA is TGTGCCAGCAGCTCTGCGGTGGGAGGGCGCTTCTACGAGCAGTACTTC.

This clone appeared a single time. The rearrangement links TRBV9 to TRBJ1-3; no clear D gene. V was trimmed by 4 bases and J by 0 bases, leaving 14 bases between them. The CDR3 totals 16 residues. Per germline, CDR1 SGDLS and CDR2 YYNGEE. CDR3 coding DNA: TGTGCCAGCAGCCCTCATGGGAGTTCCTCTGGAAACACCATATATTTT. It specifies CASSPHGSSSGNTIYF.

V gene TRBV9 combines with J gene TRBJ2-7; D is perhaps TRBD1 (6 bases). The CDR3 covers 14 residues. Trimming cost V 3 bases and J 2 bases, with 12 bases left between them. Germline CDR1 reads SGDLS; CDR2 reads YYNGEE. This CDR3 reads CASSAQGTTYEQYF. The CDR3 DNA follows: TGTGCCAGCAGCGCACAGGGAACCACCTACGAGCAGTACTTC.

The gene calls are TRBV6-6 and TRBJ1-1, with D unclear. Trimming stripped 4 bases from V and 5 bases from J, with 8 bases between. The CDR3 is 12 residues long. Germline CDR1 reads MNHNY; CDR2 reads SVGAGI (reference sequence). CDR3 loop: CASSFAGTEAFF. The CDR3 nucleotides read TGTGCCAGCAGTTTCGCAGGAACTGAAGCTTTCTTT.

This chain joins TRBV2 and TRBJ2-2, with 14 bases identical to TRBD2. CDR1 and CDR2 from the germline V gene are SNHLY and FYNNEI. This CDR3 has 15 residues. The junction had 4 bases not matched to a gene; V was cut back by 6 bases and J by 7 bases. CDR3 sequence reads: CASRPGLAGVGELFF. The CDR3 nucleotides read TGTGCCAGCAGACCGGGACTAGCGGGAGTCGGGGAGCTGTTTTTT.

The V gene is TRBV6-1, the J gene TRBJ2-4, with D uncertain. This CDR3 region has 12 residues. V lost 4 bases and J 4 bases, leaving 5 bases between the germline ends. CDR1 MNHNS and CDR2 SASEGT come from the germline V gene. The CDR3 DNA follows: TGTGCCAGCAGTGGTCCTAAAAACATTCAGTACTTC. As protein: CASSGPKNIQYF.

Only one count was recorded for this clone. The chain recombines TRBV6-4 with TRBJ2-1; the match to TRBD2 covers 10 bases. J gave up 7 bases and V 5 bases, and 5 bases lay outside the gene matches. The germline V gene has CDR1 MRHNA and CDR2 SNTAGT. This CDR3 comprises 14 residues. The CDR3 region has the DNA TGTGCCAGCAGTATAGGACTAGCGGTAAATGAGCAGTTCTTC. Protein: CASSIGLAVNEQFF.

The chain carries TRBV5-6 and TRBJ2-5; no clear D gene. The J call may be faulty, since TRBJ2-7 better matches the DNA end. Germline V gives CDR1 SGHDT, CDR2 YYEEEE. The CDR3 has 12 amino acids. CDR3 bases: TGTGCCAGCAGCTTATTAGAGTACGAGCAGTACTTC. Translated: CASSLLEYEQYF.

As regards this clone: Relative to the germline gene, one junction end is altered; a read error may explain this. This chain links TRBV5-1 with TRBJ2-1; TRBD1 might be the D (5 bases). Germline values: CDR1 SGHRS, CDR2 YFSETQ. The CDR3 extends over 19 amino acids. CDR3 protein: CASRLDPTNVQGSYNEQFF. The DNA for the CDR3 is TGCGCCAGCAGATTGGACCCGACCAACGTCCAGGGCTCCTACAATGAGCAGTTCTTC.

The rearrangement uses TRBV5-4 and TRBJ2-5; D call uncertain. The germline gives CDR1 SGHNT, CDR2 YYREEE (reference sequence). V was cut by 0 bases and J by 5 bases, with 14 bases left in between. The CDR3 spans 15 residues. For the CDR3, the DNA is TGTGCCAGCAGCTTGGCTGGCCTGTGGTCGGAGACCCAGTACTTC. Translation gives CASSLAGLWSETQYF.